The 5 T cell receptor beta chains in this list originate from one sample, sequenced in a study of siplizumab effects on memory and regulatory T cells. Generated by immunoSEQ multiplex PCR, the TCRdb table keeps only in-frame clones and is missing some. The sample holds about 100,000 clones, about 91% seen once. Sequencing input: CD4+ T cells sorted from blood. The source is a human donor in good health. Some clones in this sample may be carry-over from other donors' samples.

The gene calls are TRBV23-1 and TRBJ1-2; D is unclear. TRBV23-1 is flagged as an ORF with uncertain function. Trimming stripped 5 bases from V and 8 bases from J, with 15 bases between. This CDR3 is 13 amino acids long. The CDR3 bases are TGCGCCAGCAGTTCAATCGCTGGGAAAGGCTACACCTTC. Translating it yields CASSSIAGKGYTF.

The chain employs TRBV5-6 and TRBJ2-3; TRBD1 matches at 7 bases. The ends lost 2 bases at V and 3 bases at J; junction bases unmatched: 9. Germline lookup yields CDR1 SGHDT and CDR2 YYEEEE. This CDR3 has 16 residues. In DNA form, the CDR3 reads TGTGCCAGCAGCTTCGGACAGGTCAGGGCGACAGATACGCAGTATTTT. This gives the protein CASSFGQVRATDTQYF. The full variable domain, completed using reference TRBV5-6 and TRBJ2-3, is DAGVTQSPTHLIKTRGQQVTLRCSPKSGHDTVSWYQQALGQGPQFIFQYYEEEERQRGNFPDRFSGHQFPNYSSELNVNALLLGDSALYLCASSFGQVRATDTQYFGPGTRLTVL.

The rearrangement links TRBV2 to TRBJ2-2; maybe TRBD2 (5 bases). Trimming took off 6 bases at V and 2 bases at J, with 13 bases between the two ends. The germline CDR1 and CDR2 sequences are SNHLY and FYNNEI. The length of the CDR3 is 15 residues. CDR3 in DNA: TGTGCCAGCAGCGGACTGCGAGTTAACACCGGGGAGCTGTTTTTT. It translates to CASSGLRVNTGELFF. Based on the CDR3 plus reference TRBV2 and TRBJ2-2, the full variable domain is EPEVTQTPSHQVTQMGQEVILRCVPISNHLYFYWYRQILGQKVEFLVSFYNNEISEKSEIFDDQFSVERPDGSNFTLKIRSTKLEDSAMYFCASSGLRVNTGELFFGEGSRLTVL.

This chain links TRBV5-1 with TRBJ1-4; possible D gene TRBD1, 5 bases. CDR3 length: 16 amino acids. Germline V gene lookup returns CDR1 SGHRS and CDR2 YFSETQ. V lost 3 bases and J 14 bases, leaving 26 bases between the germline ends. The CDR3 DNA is TGCGCCAGCAGCTCGGGTCTAGGGACGGCCGAAAGTAGGCTGTTTTTT. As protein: CASSSGLGTAESRLFF. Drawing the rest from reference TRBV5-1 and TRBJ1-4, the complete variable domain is KAGVTQTPRYLIKTRGQQVTLSCSPISGHRSVSWYQQTPGQGLQFLFEYFSETQRNKGNFPGRFSGRQFSNSRSEMNVSTLELGDSALYLCASSSGLGTAESRLFFGSGTQLSVL.

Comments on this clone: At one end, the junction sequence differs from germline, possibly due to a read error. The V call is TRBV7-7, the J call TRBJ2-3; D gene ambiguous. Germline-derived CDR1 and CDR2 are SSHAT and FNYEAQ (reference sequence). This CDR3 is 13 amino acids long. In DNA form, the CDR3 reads TGTGCTAGCAGCTTGACTTATCGGGATACGCAGTATTTT. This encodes CASSLTYRDTQYF.